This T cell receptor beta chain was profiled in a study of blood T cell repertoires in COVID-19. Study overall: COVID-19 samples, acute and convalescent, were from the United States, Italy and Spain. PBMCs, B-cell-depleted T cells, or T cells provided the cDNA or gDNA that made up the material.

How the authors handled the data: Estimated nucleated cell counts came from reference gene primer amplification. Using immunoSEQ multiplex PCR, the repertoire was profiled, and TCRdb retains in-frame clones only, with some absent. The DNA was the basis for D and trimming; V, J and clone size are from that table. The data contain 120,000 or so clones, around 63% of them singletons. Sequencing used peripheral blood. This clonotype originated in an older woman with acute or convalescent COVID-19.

DNA for the CDR3: TGTGCCACGGAAGACAGTAGACGTGACGGGGAGCTGTTTTTT. Its protein is CATEDSRRDGELFF. The chain carries TRBV19 and TRBJ2-2, with D perhaps TRBD1 (5 bases). The V end lost 10 bases, the J end lost 7 bases, and 19 bases lay between the germline ends. Germline V CDR1 and CDR2: LNHDA, SQIVND (reference sequence). CDR3 length equals 14 residues.